This TCR beta chain appears in the sequencing data of a study of cytomegalovirus exposure and HLA in healthy donors. Study-wide background: One earlier analysis, a look at roughly 170 million T cells, found approximately 120 million unique TCR beta sequences.

The junction had 8 bases not matched to a gene; V was cut back by 1 base and J by 2 bases. CDR1 SGHNT and CDR2 YENEEA come from the germline V gene. The CDR3 sequence is 17 residues long. PCR employed 60 Vbeta and 13 Jbeta primers. Some clones are missing from TCRdb's copy, which holds only in-frame ones; the method was immunoSEQ multiplex PCR. Of 200,000 to 300,000 clones listed, about 83% are singletons. This receptor was obtained from a woman aged 40 to 50 in good health and CMV-seropositive. Sequencing input: PBMCs. The chain carries TRBV11-3 and TRBJ2-3; 8 nucleotides line up with TRBD2. CDR3 nucleotide sequence: TGTGCCAGCAGCTTAGGAGTTATAGCGGGGTACACAGATACGCAGTATTTT. Protein product: CASSLGVIAGYTDTQYF.